This T cell receptor (beta chain) was documented in a study of T cells in localized non-small cell lung cancer. General study points: Adjacent lung tissue had a median about 58 of the top 100 clones found in the tumor. A denser population of T cells in blood accompanied longer overall survival. Tumor trailed uninvolved adjacent lung in T cell clonality, which peaked there. Without multi-region sequencing, intratumor heterogeneity could not be excluded.

The protocol was immunoSEQ multiplex PCR, while the TCRdb copy is restricted to in-frame clones and leaves out a portion. The sample lists tens of thousands of clones, roughly 84% occurring once. V was trimmed by 6 bases and J by 1 base, leaving 15 bases between them. Germline V CDR1 and CDR2: MGHRA, YSYEKL. The CDR3 consists of 15 residues. In regard to this clone: Its antigen is unknown.

V and J are TRBV4-1 and TRBJ2-5, with D possibly being TRBD2 (6 bases). The source was PBMCs, collected before any cancer treatment. This receptor was obtained from a man aged 40 to 70 with stage II lung adenocarcinoma. CDR3 sequence reads: CASSQPGSLQETQYF. DNA of the CDR3: TGCGCCAGCAGTCAACCCGGGAGCCTCCAAGAGACCCAGTACTTC.